Below, 20 T cell receptor beta chains from the same sample are listed, as sequenced in a study of blood T cell repertoires in COVID-19. Data came from immunoSEQ multiplex PCR; TCRdb stores just in-frame clones and leaves some out. The sample shows about 170,000 clones, roughly 84% of them seen only once. The material sequenced was peripheral blood. The receptors derive from a man between 65 and 85 years old with active or convalescent COVID-19.

DNA of the CDR3: TGTGCCAGCAGCCCACAGGGGCTGCCCTACGAGCAGTACTTC. Amino acids: CASSPQGLPYEQYF. The rearrangement joins TRBV7-8 to TRBJ2-7, with 7 nucleotides matching TRBD1. The germline V gene encodes CDR1 SGHVS and CDR2 FQNEAQ. The CDR3 is 14 residues long. V lost 5 bases, J lost 2 bases, and 6 bases stayed unmatched. The full variable domain, its missing parts supplied by reference TRBV7-8 and TRBJ2-7, is GAGVSQSPRYKVAKRGQDVALRCDPISGHVSLFWYQQALGQGPEFLTYFQNEAQLDKSGLPSDRFFAERPEGSVSTLKIQRTQQEDSAVYLCASSPQGLPYEQYFGPGTRLTVT.

The V and J genes are TRBV9 and TRBJ1-6, with 7 nucleotides matching TRBD1. CDR1 and CDR2 (germline): SGDLS, YYNGEE. Losses at the gene ends were 0 bases for V and 5 bases for J; bases not matched to a gene: 5. The CDR3 contains 16 residues. The CDR3 protein is CASSVGGGGDNSPLHF. Written as DNA, the CDR3 is TGTGCCAGCAGCGTAGGAGGGGGCGGTGATAATTCACCCCTCCACTTT.

The chain has TRBV7-2 and TRBJ1-4; 9 positions agree with TRBD1. V was clipped by 0 bases and J by 7 bases; unmatched bases: 6. Germline lookup yields CDR1 SGHTA and CDR2 FQGNSA. This CDR3 comprises 16 residues. This chain's CDR3 is CASSLAGGQGGEKLFF. In DNA form, the CDR3 reads TGTGCCAGCAGCTTAGCGGGGGGACAGGGAGGTGAAAAACTGTTTTTT. The variable domain in full, completed from reference TRBV7-2 and TRBJ1-4, reads GAGVSQSPSNKVTEKGKDVELRCDPISGHTALYWYRQSLGQGLEFLIYFQGNSAPDKSGLPSDRFSAERTGGSVSTLTIQRTQQEDSAVYLCASSLAGGQGGEKLFFGSGTQLSVL.

The rearrangement uses TRBV7-9 and TRBJ1-1, with TRBD1 matching over 7 bases. The length of the CDR3 is 14 residues. The J segment lost 4 bases and the V segment lost 2 bases, leaving 4 bases of the junction unmatched. Germline CDR1 SEHNR, CDR2 FQNEAQ (reference sequence). The CDR3 here is CASSLQTGSTEAFF. DNA for the CDR3: TGTGCCAGCAGCTTACAGACAGGGTCCACTGAAGCTTTCTTT.

This clone was picked up a small number of times. The chain uses TRBV5-6 and TRBJ1-1; 7 nucleotides line up with TRBD1. This CDR3 is 15 amino acids long. The V gene's germline CDR1 is SGHDT and CDR2 YYEEEE. V lost 2 bases and J lost 4; bases outside the gene matches: 8. CDR3 protein: CASSFMTGIGTEAFF. Here the CDR3 DNA reads TGTGCCAGCAGCTTTATGACAGGGATCGGCACTGAAGCTTTCTTT.

CDR3: CASSTGQRNYGYTF. The CDR3 DNA reads as TGTGCCAGCAGCACGGGACAGAGAAACTATGGCTACACCTTC. The chain is built from TRBV5-4 and TRBJ1-2, with 7 bases fitting TRBD1. The J segment lost 2 bases and the V segment lost 4 bases, leaving 5 bases of the junction unmatched. From germline, CDR1 is SGHNT and CDR2 YYREEE (reference sequence). The CDR3 spans 14 residues.

The rearrangement links TRBV29-1 to TRBJ2-3; 9 bases fit TRBD2. CDR1 is SQVTM, CDR2 ANQGSEA, per germline. CDR3 size: 15 residues. The V segment lost 1 base and the J segment 3 bases; nucleotides outside the gene matches: 5. The CDR3 reads CSVEGAGGPTDTQYF. For the CDR3, the DNA is TGCAGCGTTGAAGGGGCGGGGGGGCCTACAGATACGCAGTATTTT.

This chain joins TRBV9 and TRBJ2-7, with D possibly being TRBD2 (7 bases). Germline V gene sequence: CDR1 SGDLS, CDR2 YYNGEE. The CDR3 sequence is 16 residues long. The ends were cut back, 4 bases at V and 0 bases at J, with 17 bases in the middle. CDR3 nucleotide sequence: TGTGCCAGCAGCCCAAGTATCCGGGGGGCCTCCTACGAGCAGTACTTC. Translated: CASSPSIRGASYEQYF.

The chain joins TRBV5-1 to TRBJ2-1, with a tentative D call TRBD1 (7 bases). V lost 0 bases, J lost 7 bases, and 11 bases lay in between. Germline CDR1 is SGHRS and CDR2 is YFSETQ. The CDR3 is made up of 14 amino acids. This CDR3 reads CASSLGQGGNEQFF. The CDR3 nucleotides read TGCGCCAGCAGCTTGGGACAGGGAGGTAATGAGCAGTTCTTC. The whole variable domain, filled in from reference TRBV5-1 and TRBJ2-1, reads KAGVTQTPRYLIKTRGQQVTLSCSPISGHRSVSWYQQTPGQGLQFLFEYFSETQRNKGNFPGRFSGRQFSNSRSEMNVSTLELGDSALYLCASSLGQGGNEQFFGPGTRLTVL.

This clone was seen only once. This chain links TRBV11-3 with TRBJ2-5; 7 bases are shared with TRBD1. The CDR3 loop spans 14 amino acids. V dropped 1 base and J dropped 5; count of bases not matched to a gene: 4. Germline assignment: CDR1 SGHNT and CDR2 YENEEA. In DNA form, the CDR3 reads TGTGCCAGCAGCTTAGCCGGCAGGGGGGAGACCCAGTACTTC. It yields the protein CASSLAGRGETQYF.

The J gene is TRBJ2-5, the V gene TRBV28; 7 nucleotides align to TRBD2. Germline trimming cut 5 bases from V and 5 bases from J; bases unmatched to any gene: 11. Looked up from germline, CDR1 is MDHEN and CDR2 is SYDVKM. The CDR3 covers 15 residues. For the CDR3, the DNA is TGTGCCAGCAGTACCCCCCGCGGGGGAGGGGAGACCCAGTACTTC. This gives the protein CASSTPRGGGETQYF.

The rearrangement links TRBV27 to TRBJ2-7, with D perhaps TRBD2 (6 bases). The CDR3 sequence is 14 residues long. V lost 5 bases, J lost 5 bases, and 16 bases lay in between. Per the germline V gene, CDR1 is MNHEY and CDR2 is SMNVEV (reference sequence). DNA for the CDR3: TGTGCCAGCAGTCGCTTGGGTCCGGGAGACGAGCAGTACTTC. As protein: CASSRLGPGDEQYF.

Written as DNA, the CDR3 is TGTGCCAGCAGTTCCCGGGACAGCTATGGCTACACCTTC. Translation: CASSSRDSYGYTF. This chain links TRBV12-3 or TRBV12-4 with TRBJ1-2; TRBD1 aligns across 7 bases. The V segment lost 4 bases and the J segment 4 bases; nucleotides outside the gene matches: 3. This CDR3 comprises 13 residues.

The rearrangement joins TRBV2 to TRBJ2-3; D might be TRBD1 (5 bases). Per the germline V gene, CDR1 is SNHLY and CDR2 is FYNNEI. Deletions cut 6 bases from V and 6 bases from J, with 13 bases between. The CDR3 totals 13 residues. CDR3 nucleotides: TGTGCCAGCAGGACAGAGGTAGGCGATACGCAGTATTTT. This codes for CASRTEVGDTQYF.

The chain joins TRBV29-1 to TRBJ1-2; D remains unclear. Trimming pared 4 bases from V and 2 bases from J, leaving 5 bases between. Germline V CDR1 and CDR2: SQVTM, ANQGSEA. This CDR3 contains 11 residues. The CDR3 reads CSVAGNYGYTF. CDR3 DNA sequence: TGCAGCGTTGCCGGGAACTATGGCTACACCTTC.

For the CDR3, the DNA is TGTGCCTGGAAATCGGGACAGGTTAAAGGCTACACCTTC. Protein product: CAWKSGQVKGYTF. V and J are TRBV30 and TRBJ1-2; TRBD1 agrees at 8 bases. Germline V lookup: CDR1 GTSNPN, CDR2 SVGIG (reference sequence). The CDR3 consists of 13 residues. V lost 4 bases, J lost 8 bases, and 9 bases stayed unmatched. Full variable domain (outside the CDR3, taken from reference TRBV30 and TRBJ1-2): SQTIHQWPATLVQPVGSPLSLECTVEGTSNPNLYWYRQAAGRGLQLLFYSVGIGQISSEVPQNLSASRPQDRQFILSSKKLLLSDSGFYLCAWKSGQVKGYTFGSGTRLTVV.

The chain joins TRBV23-1 to TRBJ2-1; D possibly corresponds to TRBD2 (5 bases). TRBV23-1 is annotated as an ORF whose role is uncertain. V dropped 3 bases and J dropped 1 base, with 22 bases sitting between them. CDR3 length: 19 amino acids. The CDR3 coding sequence is TGCGCCAGCAGTCATTGGTGGGAGTGGGATGGTTGGTCCTACAATGAGCAGTTCTTC. Translating gives CASSHWWEWDGWSYNEQFF.

The chain joins TRBV6-5 to TRBJ1-4; the D is unclear. V was clipped by 7 bases and J by 2 bases, with 5 bases between them. Germline CDR1 is MNHEY and CDR2 is SVGAGI. The CDR3 totals 12 residues. CDR3 coding DNA: TGTGCCAGCAAACAGACTAATGAAAAACTGTTTTTT. Its protein product is CASKQTNEKLFF.

The chain links TRBV10-3 to TRBJ1-3; D may be TRBD1 (5 bases). V dropped 5 bases and J dropped 0 bases, with 11 bases sitting between them. The CDR3 extends over 15 amino acids. The V gene's germline CDR1 is ENHRY and CDR2 SYGVKD. CDR3 coding DNA: TGTGCCATCAGTTCAGGGATTGGCTCTGGAAACACCATATATTTT. Its protein product is CAISSGIGSGNTIYF.

The chain is built from TRBV15 and TRBJ2-3; the match to TRBD2 covers 8 bases. CDR1 and CDR2 (germline): LNHNV, YYDKDF (reference sequence). The CDR3 runs to 18 residues. V shed 1 base, J shed 4 bases, and the junction held 13 bases outside the gene matches. Here the CDR3 DNA reads TGTGCCACCAGCAGAGTCCCGGGGGGGTTCACCCTGGCAGATACGCAGTATTTT. Amino acids: CATSRVPGGFTLADTQYF.